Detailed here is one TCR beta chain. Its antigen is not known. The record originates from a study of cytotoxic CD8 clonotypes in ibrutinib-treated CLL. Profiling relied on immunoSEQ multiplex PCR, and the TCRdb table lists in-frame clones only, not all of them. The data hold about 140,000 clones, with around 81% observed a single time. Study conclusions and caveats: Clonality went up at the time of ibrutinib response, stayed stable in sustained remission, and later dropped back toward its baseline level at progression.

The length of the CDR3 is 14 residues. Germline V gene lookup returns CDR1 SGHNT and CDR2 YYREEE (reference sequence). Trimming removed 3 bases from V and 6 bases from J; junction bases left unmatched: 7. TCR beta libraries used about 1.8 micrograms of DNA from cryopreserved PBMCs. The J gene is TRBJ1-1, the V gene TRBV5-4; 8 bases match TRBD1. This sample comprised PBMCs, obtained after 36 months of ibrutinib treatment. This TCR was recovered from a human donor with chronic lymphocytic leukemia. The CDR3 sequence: CASSSYRGGPEAFF. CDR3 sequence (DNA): TGTGCCAGCAGCTCTTACAGGGGGGGCCCTGAAGCTTTCTTT.